The present TCR beta chain was sequenced within a study of CD8 T cells in Susac syndrome. Germline assignment: CDR1 DFQATT and CDR2 SNEGSKA (reference sequence). The CDR3 extends over 16 amino acids. cDNA came from 0.5 to 1 ug RNA primed by random hexamers. TCRdb re-derived calls from the immunoSEQ multiplex PCR reads in MiXCR, one entry per CDR3 protein. The sample includes around 300,000 distinct CDR3 sequences, around 90% of them seen just once. The genes are TRBV20-1 and TRBJ2-1, with TRBD2 identical over 7 bases. The TCR comes from a human donor with multiple sclerosis. Sample: CD4+ T cells from PBMCs. The CDR3 loop is CRPSLLAASSYNEQFF. The DNA for the CDR3 is TGCAGGCCCTCCCTCCTAGCGGCCAGCTCCTACAATGAGCAGTTCTTC.